This TCR beta chain was found in a study of shared clonotypes between healthy human individuals. Measured with immunoSEQ multiplex PCR; TCRdb has only the in-frame clones, and not every one. This sample has 2 million to 2.5 million clones, with about 92% found just once. This clone was detected only once. The specimen sequenced was naive CD4+ T cells from PBMCs. The sample's subset: CD45RA+ positively selected. The TCR was taken from a man between 18 and 29 years old in good health. Some clones in this sample may be carry-over from other donors' samples.

The CDR3 is CAWSVGGGAGYGYTF. The CDR3 coding sequence is TGTGCCTGGAGTGTAGGGGGGGGCGCGGGCTATGGCTACACCTTC. The chain carries TRBV30 and TRBJ1-2; D may be TRBD1 (6 bases). Trimming shortened V by 0 bases and J by 4 bases, and 15 bases separated the two germline ends. Germline CDR1 is GTSNPN and CDR2 is SVGIG (reference sequence). CDR3 length: 15 amino acids.